Sequencing of this TCR beta chain was carried out in a study of cytomegalovirus exposure and HLA in healthy donors. Findings and limits, study-wide: The dataset shows that most TCR sequences were rare, while some public TCRs occurred in many donors.

In regard to this clone: Its specificity is not known.

Sequenced by immunoSEQ multiplex PCR; TCRdb stores in-frame clones only, minus some. The sample lists around 98,000 clones, roughly 85% seen once, with 3.5% to 5% in the top ten. The CDR3 extends over 13 amino acids. Germline CDR1 LNHDA, CDR2 SQIVND (reference sequence). Trimming took 6 bases from V and 4 from J, leaving 10 bases between them. V gene TRBV19 combines with J gene TRBJ1-3; D remains unclear. Sequencing input: PBMCs. The source is a woman aged 25 to 45 in good health and CMV-seronegative. The CDR3 sequence is CASSYTGGNTIYF. CDR3 nucleotides: TGTGCCAGTAGCTACACGGGAGGAAACACCATATATTTT.